A single TCR beta chain is shown here with its context. These data belong to a study of PD-L1 blockade in urothelial cancer. Sequencing was performed with immunoSEQ multiplex PCR; in TCRdb, only in-frame clones are kept and a portion is missing. The sample includes approximately 110,000 clones, less than 95% of them seen just once. Trimming left V 5 bases short and J 8 bases short, with 16 bases between. Per the germline V gene, CDR1 is SEHNR and CDR2 is FQNEAQ (reference sequence). The CDR3 consists of 14 residues. Time point in this sample: peripheral blood 6 weeks after treatment start. Diagnoses among patients were locally advanced or metastatic urothelial carcinoma.

The input for sequencing was PBMCs, taken around atezolizumab (anti-PD-L1) treatment. This chain connects TRBV7-9 to TRBJ2-1; D remains ambiguous. This TCR was recovered from a man aged 55 to 69 with urothelial cancer. In nucleotides, the CDR3 is TGTGCCAGCAGCCCTAGTCCCGGGTCACATGAGCAGTTCTTC. This encodes CASSPSPGSHEQFF. Full variable domain (rest looked up from reference TRBV7-9 and TRBJ2-1): DTGVSQNPRHKITKRGQNVTFRCDPISEHNRLYWYRQTLGQGPEFLTYFQNEAQLEKSRLLSDRFSAERPKGSFSTLEIQRTEQGDSAMYLCASSPSPGSHEQFFGPGTRLTVL.